These T cell receptor beta chains were read from a single sample in a study of control samples from healthy donors and cancer patients. Some clones are missing from TCRdb's copy, which holds only in-frame ones; the method was immunoSEQ multiplex PCR. The table shows tens of thousands of clones, with roughly 90% occurring only once. The material sequenced was blood. These receptors came from a woman in her fifties or sixties in good health. CDR3s include the opening cysteine and the closing phenylalanine or tryptophan. The D gene is left open where the match is weak. The size entry is marked missing in some rows and otherwise reads once, few, many or a size class.

d_gene	j_gene	v_gene	abundance	CDR3aa	CDR3nt
NA	TRBJ2-2	TRBV6-6	NA	CASSSKTGELFF	TGTGCCAGCAGTTCTAAAACCGGGGAGCTGTTTTTT
NA	TRBJ2-6	TRBV28	NA	CASSPPTGDFSGANVLTF	TGTGCCAGCAGTCCCCCGACCGGGGACTTCTCTGGGGCCAACGTCCTGACTTTC
NA	TRBJ2-2	TRBV4-3	NA	CASSQGVPGQVVGELFF	TGCGCCAGCAGCCAAGGGGTTCCGGGGCAGGTCGTCGGGGAGCTGTTTTTT
TRBD1	TRBJ1-5	TRBV15	NA	CATSTRTGPGQPQHF	TGTGCCACCAGCACACGGACAGGGCCGGGGCAGCCCCAGCATTTT
NA	TRBJ1-2	TRBV30	NA	CAWSGFNYGYTF	TGTGCCTGGAGTGGATTCAACTATGGCTACACCTTC
NA	TRBJ1-1	TRBV27	NA	CASSLLGVRQSGNTEAFF	TGTGCCAGCAGTTTATTGGGGGTGCGACAGTCGGGGAACACTGAAGCTTTCTTT
NA	TRBJ1-2	TRBV7-3	NA	CASSPPISWGVDGYTF	TGTGCCAGCAGCCCCCCAATTTCTTGGGGAGTCGATGGCTACACCTTC
NA	TRBJ2-7	TRBV5-5	NA	CASSLRPSVHEQYF	TGTGCCAGCAGCCTCCGGCCCTCGGTCCACGAGCAGTACTTC
TRBD1	TRBJ1-5	TRBV12-5	NA	CASGQRTGGDLYSNQPQHF	TGTGCTAGTGGTCAAAGGACAGGCGGAGATTTGTATAGCAATCAGCCCCAGCATTTT
NA	TRBJ2-5	TRBV7-9	NA	CASSLNTMETQYF	TGTGCCAGCAGCTTAAATACGATGGAGACCCAGTACTTC
NA	TRBJ2-5	TRBV6-5	NA	CASSYLGEQETQYF	TGTGCCAGCAGTTACCTAGGAGAACAAGAGACCCAGTACTTC
NA	TRBJ1-3	TRBV5-5	NA	CASSFDRSPGNTIYF	TGTGCCAGCAGCTTCGACAGAAGCCCTGGAAACACCATATATTTT
TRBD1	TRBJ2-7	TRBV25-1	NA	CASSDQIRGRGEQYF	TGTGCCAGCAGTGATCAGATCAGGGGGCGAGGGGAGCAGTACTTC
TRBD1	TRBJ1-2	TRBV5-1	NA	CASSLSGDRNNYGYTF	TGCGCCAGCAGCTTGAGTGGGGACAGGAACAACTATGGCTACACCTTC
NA	TRBJ2-3	TRBV4-3	NA	CASSQQVVDTQYF	TGCGCCAGCAGCCAACAGGTGGTAGATACGCAGTATTTT
NA	TRBJ1-4	TRBV7-2	once	CASSAHREGKLFF	TGTGCCAGCAGCGCACACAGGGAGGGAAAACTGTTTTTT
TRBD1	TRBJ1-1	TRBV27	NA	CASSFQGEGTEAFF	TGTGCCAGCAGTTTCCAGGGGGAGGGTACTGAAGCTTTCTTT
TRBD2	TRBJ2-1	TRBV28	NA	CASSAPLRGASCFF	TGTGCCAGCAGCGCCCCGTTGCGGGGGGCCTCGTGCTTCTTC
TRBD2	TRBJ2-2	TRBV9	NA	CASRVGRAENTGELFF	TGTGCCAGCAGAGTAGGGAGGGCGGAGAACACCGGGGAGCTGTTTTTT
TRBD2	TRBJ2-5	TRBV4-3	NA	CASSQGSSGGWETQYF	TGCGCCAGCAGCCAAGGGAGTAGCGGGGGGTGGGAGACCCAGTACTTC
NA	TRBJ1-4	TRBV5-5	NA	CASSLGPATNEKLFF	TGTGCCAGCAGCTTGGGCCCAGCAACTAATGAAAAACTGTTTTTT
NA	TRBJ1-4	TRBV15	NA	CATSREGARGEKLFF	TGTGCCACCAGCAGAGAGGGGGCGCGGGGTGAAAAACTGTTTTTT
TRBD2	TRBJ2-5	TRBV28	NA	CASSPGLAGDKETQYF	TGTGCCAGCAGCCCGGGACTAGCGGGGGACAAAGAGACCCAGTACTTC
NA	TRBJ2-7	TRBV20-1	NA	CSPLSYEQYF	TGCAGTCCGTTATCCTACGAGCAGTACTTC
NA	TRBJ1-6	TRBV10-3	NA	CAINQGTYNSPLHF	TGTGCCATCAACCAGGGGACCTATAATTCACCCCTCCACTTT
NA	TRBJ1-1	TRBV5-6	NA	CASSLVGANTEAFF	TGTGCCAGCAGCTTGGTGGGCGCGAACACTGAAGCTTTCTTT
NA	TRBJ2-3	TRBV5-5	NA	CASSLAVAGAGTDTQYF	TGTGCCAGCAGCTTGGCCGTGGCGGGGGCCGGCACAGATACGCAGTATTTT
NA	TRBJ2-1	TRBV30	NA	CAWSVGLKSGNEQFF	TGTGCCTGGAGTGTAGGGCTCAAGAGTGGCAATGAGCAGTTCTTC
NA	TRBJ2-1	TRBV7-9	NA	CAVGQGMNEQFF	TGTGCAGTGGGTCAGGGTATGAATGAGCAGTTCTTC
NA	TRBJ1-5	TRBV6-5	NA	CASSPVSWDNQPQHF	TGTGCCAGCAGCCCGGTGTCCTGGGACAATCAGCCCCAGCATTTT
NA	TRBJ2-2	TRBV14	NA	CASSPPGVVTGELFF	TGTGCCAGCAGCCCCCCCGGGGTTGTCACCGGGGAGCTGTTTTTT
NA	TRBJ1-2	TRBV9	NA	CASSTAIRGWGYTF	TGTGCCAGCAGCACAGCCATACGGGGCTGGGGCTACACCTTC
NA	TRBJ1-1	TRBV6-2/TRBV6-3	NA	CASSPPGGTSTEAFF	TGTGCCAGCAGTCCCCCCGGCGGGACCAGCACTGAAGCTTTCTTT
TRBD1	TRBJ1-1	TRBV27	NA	CASSLSGRGLKSRNTEAFF	TGTGCCAGCAGTTTAAGCGGCAGGGGGCTTAAGAGTCGGAACACTGAAGCTTTCTTT
TRBD2	TRBJ2-7	TRBV30	NA	CAWSPAGRAGGKGVYEQYF	TGTGCCTGGAGTCCGGCAGGGCGAGCGGGGGGGAAAGGGGTGTACGAGCAGTACTTC
TRBD1	TRBJ1-2	TRBV5-1	once	CASSLDRGRGGYTF	TGCGCCAGCAGCTTGGACAGGGGGCGAGGGGGCTACACCTTC
TRBD1	TRBJ2-7	TRBV7-2	once	CASSLDGAGQGREQYF	TGTGCCAGCAGCTTAGACGGTGCCGGACAGGGCCGCGAGCAGTACTTC
NA	TRBJ1-4	TRBV5-6	NA	CASRAGGEKLFF	TGTGCCAGCAGGGCGGGTGGGGAAAAACTGTTTTTT
TRBD2	TRBJ2-5	TRBV3-1/TRBV3-2	NA	CASSQVSGGAAGGTQYF	TGTGCCAGCAGCCAAGTTAGCGGGGGCGCTGCAGGGGGGACCCAGTACTTC
NA	TRBJ2-3	TRBV5-4	NA	CASSWSSGGVRTDTQYF	TGTGCCAGCAGCTGGAGCTCGGGTGGGGTCCGGACAGATACGCAGTATTTT
NA	TRBJ1-1	TRBV7-2	NA	CASSDPGRPVSEAFF	TGTGCCAGCAGCGATCCGGGACGGCCAGTCTCTGAAGCTTTCTTT
TRBD1	TRBJ2-6	TRBV6-2/TRBV6-3	NA	CASSDRGLSGANVLTF	TGTGCCAGCAGCGACAGGGGCTTGTCTGGGGCCAACGTCCTGACTTTC
NA	TRBJ1-2	TRBV4-3	NA	CASSQGAQKRGYTF	TGCGCCAGCAGCCAAGGAGCCCAGAAGAGGGGCTACACCTTC
NA	TRBJ1-2	TRBV27	NA	CASSLSITRGPFYGYTF	TGTGCCAGCAGTTTATCGATCACCCGGGGGCCATTCTATGGCTACACCTTC
NA	TRBJ1-5	TRBV9	NA	CASSQGVGGAEPQHF	TGTGCCAGCAGCCAAGGGGTAGGGGGGGCAGAGCCCCAGCATTTT
NA	TRBJ2-1	TRBV4-2	NA	CASSQGQGGGADEQFF	TGTGCCAGCAGCCAGGGGCAGGGGGGGGGCGCCGATGAGCAGTTCTTC
NA	TRBJ2-7	TRBV11-2	NA	CASSLGAGIRGEQYF	TGTGCCAGCAGCTTAGGTGCGGGGATTCGCGGCGAGCAGTACTTC
NA	TRBJ1-1	TRBV4-2	few	CASSQGRKTEAFF	TGTGCCAGCAGCCAGGGACGGAAAACTGAAGCTTTCTTT
TRBD1	TRBJ1-6	TRBV7-9	NA	CASSWNRGLNSPLHF	TGTGCCAGCAGCTGGAACAGGGGATTGAATTCACCCCTCCACTTT
TRBD2	TRBJ2-5	TRBV7-7	NA	CASSMKTSGGPNKETQYF	TGTGCCAGCAGCATGAAGACTAGCGGGGGTCCGAATAAAGAGACCCAGTACTTC
TRBD1	TRBJ1-5	TRBV28	NA	CASSLPLDRGRHQPQHF	TGTGCCAGCAGTTTACCCCTGGACAGGGGACGCCATCAGCCCCAGCATTTT
TRBD1	TRBJ1-6	TRBV19	NA	CASSIRDRNSPLHF	TGTGCCAGTAGTATTCGGGACAGAAATTCACCCCTCCACTTT
TRBD2	TRBJ2-3	TRBV6-5	NA	CASASGGAGTDTQYF	TGTGCCAGCGCTAGCGGGGGGGCCGGCACAGATACGCAGTATTTT